This is a list of T cell receptor beta chains from one sample in a study of T cell repertoires in cytomegalovirus infection. TCRdb itself ran the reads through MiXCR, one entry per CDR3 protein. The data hold under 300,000 distinct CDR3 sequences, with 12% observed a single time. The sequencing input was PBMCs. The receptor set was obtained from a human donor in good health (CMV status not recorded). Some clones in this sample may be carry-over from other donors' samples. Both conserved end residues are part of each CDR3. The D gene is left open where the match is weak. The listing skips clone size in some rows; elsewhere it reads once, few, many or a size class.

TRBJ1-1,TRBD1,.,TRBV20-1,13,CSARAGGWTEAFF,TGCAGTGCTAGAGCAGGGGGCTGGACTGAAGCTTTCTTT
TRBJ2-5,TRBD1,few,TRBV2,14,CASRPGTDQETQYF,TGTGCCAGCAGGCCCGGGACAGACCAAGAGACCCAGTACTTC
TRBJ2-7,.,many,TRBV12-3/TRBV12-4,13,CASSLMQGREQYF,TGTGCCAGCAGTTTGATGCAGGGCAGGGAGCAGTACTTC
TRBJ2-3,TRBD2,.,TRBV29-1,12,CSVTSGPDTQYF,TGCAGCGTTACTAGCGGGCCAGATACGCAGTATTTT
TRBJ2-3,TRBD2,.,TRBV5-1,15,CASSVTSGMVDTQYF,TGCGCCAGCAGCGTGACTAGCGGGATGGTGGATACGCAGTATTTT
TRBJ2-2,.,many,TRBV7-3,16,CASSTRRAENTGELFF,TGTGCCAGCAGCACTCGCAGAGCAGAGAACACCGGGGAGCTGTTTTTT
TRBJ1-2,TRBD1,few,TRBV24-1,15,CATSEGGQGGYGYTF,TGTGCCACCAGTGAGGGAGGACAGGGAGGCTATGGCTACACCTTC
TRBJ1-5,.,many,TRBV6-5,14,CASRTTGSSSPQHF,TGTGCCAGCAGAACGACAGGATCCAGCAGCCCCCAGCATTTT
TRBJ2-7,.,few,TRBV5-1,15,CASSLSSGQPYEQYF,TGCGCCAGCAGCTTGAGTTCGGGTCAGCCCTACGAGCAGTACTTC
TRBJ1-5,TRBD1,few,TRBV28,13,CASTPGGPQPQHF,TGTGCCAGCACCCCAGGGGGCCCTCAGCCCCAGCATTTT
TRBJ1-2,.,many,TRBV7-9,15,CASSLGLGSNYGYTF,TGTGCCAGCAGCTTGGGGCTGGGATCTAACTATGGCTACACCTTC
TRBJ1-2,.,.,TRBV4-3,14,CASSQDHGNYGYTF,TGCGCCAGCAGCCAAGATCACGGCAACTATGGCTACACCTTC
TRBJ2-1,.,.,TRBV29-1,14,CSVVRGEGANEQFF,TGCAGCGTTGTTAGGGGGGAGGGGGCCAATGAGCAGTTCTTC
TRBJ1-6,TRBD1,many,TRBV7-2,14,CASRRTGANSPLHF,TGTGCCAGCAGAAGGACAGGGGCGAATTCACCCCTCCACTTT
TRBJ2-3,.,many,TRBV28,12,CASSLTRYTQYF,TGTGCCAGCAGTTTAACTCGGTATACGCAGTATTTT
TRBJ2-7,.,many,TRBV7-2,13,CASSLTQGYEQYF,TGTGCCAGCAGCTTAACACAGGGTTACGAGCAGTACTTC
TRBJ2-7,.,many,TRBV28,15,CASSLLQGARYEQYF,TGTGCCAGCAGTTTATTACAGGGTGCACGATACGAGCAGTACTTC
TRBJ1-5,.,many,TRBV6-2/TRBV6-3,14,CASSSGDSNQPQHF,TGTGCCAGCAGTTCAGGCGATAGCAATCAGCCCCAGCATTTT
TRBJ2-2,.,many,TRBV4-2,17,CASSQGGRGGDTGELFF,TGTGCCAGCAGCCAAGGGGGCAGGGGAGGGGACACCGGGGAGCTGTTTTTT
TRBJ1-2,TRBD1,few,TRBV3-1,17,CASSQMPAGQGNYGYTF,TGTGCCAGCAGCCAAATGCCGGCGGGACAGGGGAACTATGGCTACACCTTC
TRBJ2-5,TRBD2,few,TRBV29-1,14,CSVETSGKGETQYF,TGCAGCGTGGAGACTAGCGGCAAAGGAGAGACCCAGTACTTC
TRBJ2-7,.,many,TRBV12-3/TRBV12-4,14,CASSLVGKNYEQYF,TGTGCCAGCAGTTTGGTGGGGAAGAACTACGAGCAGTACTTC
TRBJ2-3,.,many,TRBV28,14,CATTGVGRPDTQYF,TGTGCCACTACAGGGGTCGGGAGGCCGGATACGCAGTATTTT
TRBJ2-5,.,.,TRBV19,13,CASSRQVMETQYF,TGTGCCAGTAGTAGACAGGTCATGGAGACCCAGTACTTC